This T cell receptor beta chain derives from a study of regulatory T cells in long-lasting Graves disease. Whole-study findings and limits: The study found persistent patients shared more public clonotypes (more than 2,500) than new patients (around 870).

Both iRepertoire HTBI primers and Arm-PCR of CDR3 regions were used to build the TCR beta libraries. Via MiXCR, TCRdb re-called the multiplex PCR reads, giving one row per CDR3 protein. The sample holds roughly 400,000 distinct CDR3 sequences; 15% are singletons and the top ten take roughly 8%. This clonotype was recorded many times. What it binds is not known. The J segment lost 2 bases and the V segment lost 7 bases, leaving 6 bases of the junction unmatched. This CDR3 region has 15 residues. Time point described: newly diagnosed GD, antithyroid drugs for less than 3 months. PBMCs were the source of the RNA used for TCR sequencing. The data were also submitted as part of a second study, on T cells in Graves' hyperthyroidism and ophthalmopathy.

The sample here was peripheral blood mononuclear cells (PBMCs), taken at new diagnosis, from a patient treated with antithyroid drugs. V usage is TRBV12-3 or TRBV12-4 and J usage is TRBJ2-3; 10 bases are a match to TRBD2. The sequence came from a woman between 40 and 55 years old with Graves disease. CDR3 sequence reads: CASTNSGRATDTQYF. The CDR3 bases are TGTGCCAGCACCAACAGCGGGAGGGCCACAGATACGCAGTATTTT.